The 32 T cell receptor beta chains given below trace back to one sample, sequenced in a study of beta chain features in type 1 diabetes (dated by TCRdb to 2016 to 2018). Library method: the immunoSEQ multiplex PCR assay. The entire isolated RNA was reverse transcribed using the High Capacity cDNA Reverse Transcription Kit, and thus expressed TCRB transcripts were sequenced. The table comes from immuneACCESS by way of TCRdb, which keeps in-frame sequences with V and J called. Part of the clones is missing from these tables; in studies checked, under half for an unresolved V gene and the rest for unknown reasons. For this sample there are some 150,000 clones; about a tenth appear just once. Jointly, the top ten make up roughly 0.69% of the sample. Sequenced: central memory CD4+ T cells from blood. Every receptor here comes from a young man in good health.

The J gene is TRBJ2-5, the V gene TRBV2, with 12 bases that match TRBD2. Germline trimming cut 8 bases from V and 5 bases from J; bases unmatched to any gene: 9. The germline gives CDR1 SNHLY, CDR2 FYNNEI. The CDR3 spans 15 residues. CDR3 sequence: CASGSSGGETETQYF. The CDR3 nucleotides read TGTGCCAGCGGGTCTAGCGGGGGGGAGACGGAGACCCAGTACTTC.

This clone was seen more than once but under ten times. As DNA, the CDR3 is TGTGCCAGCTCGCCGGACCGGGAGATGCCCCTCCACTTT. It specifies CASSPDREMPLHF. This sequence joins TRBV18 and TRBJ1-6; D gene ambiguous. The CDR3 totals 13 residues. Trimming cost V 6 bases and J 13 bases, with 16 bases left between them. Germline CDR1 is KGHSH and CDR2 is LQKENI.

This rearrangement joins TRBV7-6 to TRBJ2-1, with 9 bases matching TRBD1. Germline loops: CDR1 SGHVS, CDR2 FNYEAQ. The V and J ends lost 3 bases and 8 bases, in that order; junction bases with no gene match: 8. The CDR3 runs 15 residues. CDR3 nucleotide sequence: TGTGCCAGCAGCTTTCAGGGACAGGGTGGCGATGAGCAGTTCTTC. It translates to CASSFQGQGGDEQFF.

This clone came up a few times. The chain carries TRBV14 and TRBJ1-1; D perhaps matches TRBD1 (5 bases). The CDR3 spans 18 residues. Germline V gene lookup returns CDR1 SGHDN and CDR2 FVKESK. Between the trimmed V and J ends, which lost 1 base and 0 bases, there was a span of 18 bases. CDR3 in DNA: TGTGCCAGCAGCCAAGCGCGGGGGAACCCCTTTATGAACACTGAAGCTTTCTTT. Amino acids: CASSQARGNPFMNTEAFF.

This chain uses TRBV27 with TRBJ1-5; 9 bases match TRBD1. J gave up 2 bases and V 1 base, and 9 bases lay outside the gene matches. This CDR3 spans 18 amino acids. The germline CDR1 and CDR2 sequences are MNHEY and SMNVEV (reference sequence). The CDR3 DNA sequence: TGTGCCAGCAGTTTATTCGGACCGGGACAGGGAGGCAATCAGCCCCAGCATTTT. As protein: CASSLFGPGQGGNQPQHF.

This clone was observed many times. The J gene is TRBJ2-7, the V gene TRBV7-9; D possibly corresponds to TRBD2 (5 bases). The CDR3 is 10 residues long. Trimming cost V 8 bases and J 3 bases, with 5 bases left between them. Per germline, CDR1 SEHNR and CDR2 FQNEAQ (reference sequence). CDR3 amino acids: CASAGYEQYF. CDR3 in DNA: TGTGCCAGCGCGGGCTACGAGCAGTACTTC.

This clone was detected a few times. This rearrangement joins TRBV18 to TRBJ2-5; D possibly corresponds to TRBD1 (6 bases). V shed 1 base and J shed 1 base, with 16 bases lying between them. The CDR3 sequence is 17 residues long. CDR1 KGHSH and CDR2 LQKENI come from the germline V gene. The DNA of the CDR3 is TGTGCCAGCTCACCACTTCCCTCCGACAGGAGCCAAGAGACCCAGTACTTC. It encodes CASSPLPSDRSQETQYF.

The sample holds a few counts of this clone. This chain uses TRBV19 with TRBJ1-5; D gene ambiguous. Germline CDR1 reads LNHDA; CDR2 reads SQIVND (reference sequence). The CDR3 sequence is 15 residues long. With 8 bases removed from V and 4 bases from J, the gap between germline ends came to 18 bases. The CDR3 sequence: CASPSRQEKNQPQHF. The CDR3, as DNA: TGTGCCAGTCCAAGTAGGCAGGAAAAGAATCAGCCCCAGCATTTT. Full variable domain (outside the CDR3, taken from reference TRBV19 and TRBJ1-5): DGGITQSPKYLFRKEGQNVTLSCEQNLNHDAMYWYRQDPGQGLRLIYYSQIVNDFQKGDIAEGYSVSREKKESFPLTVTSAQKNPTAFYLCASPSRQEKNQPQHFGDGTRLSIL.

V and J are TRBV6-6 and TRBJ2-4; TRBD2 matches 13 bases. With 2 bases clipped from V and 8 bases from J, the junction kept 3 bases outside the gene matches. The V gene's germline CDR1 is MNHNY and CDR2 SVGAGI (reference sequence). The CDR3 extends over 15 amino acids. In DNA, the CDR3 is TGTGCCAGCAGTTACGCCGGACTAGCGGGGGACATTCAGTACTTC. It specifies CASSYAGLAGDIQYF.

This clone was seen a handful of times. This CDR3 is CASSLPGLAESGANVLTF. The CDR3 nucleotides read TGTGCCAGCAGCCTTCCTGGACTAGCGGAATCTGGGGCCAACGTCCTGACTTTC. The chain is built from TRBV4-2 and TRBJ2-6; 10 bases are shared with TRBD2. The germline gives CDR1 LGHNA, CDR2 YNFKEQ. CDR3 length: 18 amino acids. The J segment lost 1 base and the V segment lost 4 bases, leaving 7 bases of the junction unmatched.

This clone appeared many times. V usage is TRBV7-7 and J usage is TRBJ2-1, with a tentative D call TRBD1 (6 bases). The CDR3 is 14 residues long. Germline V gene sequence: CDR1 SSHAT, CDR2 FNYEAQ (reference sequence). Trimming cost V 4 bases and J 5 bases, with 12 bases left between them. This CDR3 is CASSSGQTNNEQFF. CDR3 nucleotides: TGTGCCAGCAGCTCAGGACAGACAAACAATGAGCAGTTCTTC.

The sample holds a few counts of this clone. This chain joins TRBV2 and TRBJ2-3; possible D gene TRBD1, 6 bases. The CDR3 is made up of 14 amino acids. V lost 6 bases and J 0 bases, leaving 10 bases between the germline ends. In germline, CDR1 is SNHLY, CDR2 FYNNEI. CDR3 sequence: CASSVQGSTDTQYF. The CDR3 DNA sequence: TGTGCCAGCAGCGTACAGGGTAGCACAGATACGCAGTATTTT.

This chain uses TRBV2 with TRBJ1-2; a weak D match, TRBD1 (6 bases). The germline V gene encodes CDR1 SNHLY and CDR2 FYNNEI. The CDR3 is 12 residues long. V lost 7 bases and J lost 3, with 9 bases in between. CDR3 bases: TGTGCCAGCACAGGGGAGCACTATGGCTACACCTTC. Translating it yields CASTGEHYGYTF.

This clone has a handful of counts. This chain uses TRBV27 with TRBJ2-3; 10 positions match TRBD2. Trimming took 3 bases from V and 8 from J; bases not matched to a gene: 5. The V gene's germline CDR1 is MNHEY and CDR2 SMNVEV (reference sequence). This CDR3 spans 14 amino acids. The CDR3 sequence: CASSFSGGAGTQYF. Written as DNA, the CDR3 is TGTGCCAGCAGTTTCAGCGGGGGGGCAGGTACGCAGTATTTT.

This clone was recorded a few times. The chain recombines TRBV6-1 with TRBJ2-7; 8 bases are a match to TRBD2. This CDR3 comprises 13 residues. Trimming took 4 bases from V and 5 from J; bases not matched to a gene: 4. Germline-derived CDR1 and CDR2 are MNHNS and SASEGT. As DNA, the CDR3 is TGTGCCAGCAGTGCCCGGGGGGGTAACGAGCAGTACTTC. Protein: CASSARGGNEQYF.

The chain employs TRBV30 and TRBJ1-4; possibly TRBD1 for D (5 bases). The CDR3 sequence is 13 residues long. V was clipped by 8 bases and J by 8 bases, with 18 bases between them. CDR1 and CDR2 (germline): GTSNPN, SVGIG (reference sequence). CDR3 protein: CARTMGQSEKLFF. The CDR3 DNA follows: TGTGCCCGGACTATGGGGCAGTCGGAAAAACTGTTTTTT.

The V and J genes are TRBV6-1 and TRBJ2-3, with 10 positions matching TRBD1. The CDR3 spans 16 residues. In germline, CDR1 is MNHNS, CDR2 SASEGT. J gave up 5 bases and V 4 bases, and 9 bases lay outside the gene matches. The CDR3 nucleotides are TGTGCCAGCAGTGGACTTGGGACAGGGGCGGGAGATACGCAGTATTTT. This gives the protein CASSGLGTGAGDTQYF.

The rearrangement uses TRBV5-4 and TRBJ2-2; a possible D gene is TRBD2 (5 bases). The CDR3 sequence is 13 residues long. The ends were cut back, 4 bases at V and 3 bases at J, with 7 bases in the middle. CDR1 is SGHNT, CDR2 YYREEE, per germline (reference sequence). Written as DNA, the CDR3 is TGTGCCAGCAGCCTCGGGGACACCGGGGAGCTGTTTTTT. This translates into CASSLGDTGELFF.

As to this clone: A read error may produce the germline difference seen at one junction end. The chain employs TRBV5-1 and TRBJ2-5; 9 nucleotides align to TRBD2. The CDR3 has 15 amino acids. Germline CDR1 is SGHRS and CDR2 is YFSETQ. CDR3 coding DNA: TGCGCCAGCACTGGTTTGGCGGGGGGGCCGGAGACCCACTACTTC. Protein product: CASTGLAGGPETHYF. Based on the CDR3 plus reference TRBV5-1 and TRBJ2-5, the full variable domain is KAGVTQTPRYLIKTRGQQVTLSCSPISGHRSVSWYQQTPGQGLQFLFEYFSETQRNKGNFPGRFSGRQFSNSRSEMNVSTLELGDSALYLCASTGLAGGPETHYFGPGTRLLVL.

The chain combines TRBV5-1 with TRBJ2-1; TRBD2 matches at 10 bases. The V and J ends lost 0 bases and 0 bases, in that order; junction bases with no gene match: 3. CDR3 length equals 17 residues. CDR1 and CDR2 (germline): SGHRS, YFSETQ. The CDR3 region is CASSLALAGSSYNEQFF. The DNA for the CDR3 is TGCGCCAGCAGCTTGGCACTAGCGGGGTCCTCCTACAATGAGCAGTTCTTC.

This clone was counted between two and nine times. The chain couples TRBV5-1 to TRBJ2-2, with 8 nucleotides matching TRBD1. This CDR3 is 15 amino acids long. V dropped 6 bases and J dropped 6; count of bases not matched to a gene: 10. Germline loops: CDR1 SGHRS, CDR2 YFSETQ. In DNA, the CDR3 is TGCGCCAGCACCGATAATACGGACAGGGCCGGGGAGCTGTTTTTT. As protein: CASTDNTDRAGELFF.

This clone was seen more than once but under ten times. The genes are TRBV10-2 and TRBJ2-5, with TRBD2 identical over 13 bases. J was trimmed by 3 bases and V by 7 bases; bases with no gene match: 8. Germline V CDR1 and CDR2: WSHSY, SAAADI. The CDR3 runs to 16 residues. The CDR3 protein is CASNGLAGESEETQYF. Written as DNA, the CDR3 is TGCGCCAGCAACGGACTAGCGGGGGAGTCCGAAGAGACCCAGTACTTC.

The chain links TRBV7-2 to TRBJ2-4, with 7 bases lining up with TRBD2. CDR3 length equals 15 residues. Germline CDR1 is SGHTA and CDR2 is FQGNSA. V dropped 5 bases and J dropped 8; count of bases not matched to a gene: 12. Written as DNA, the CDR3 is TGTGCCAGCAGCACACACCCGGAGGGAGGGTACATTCAGTACTTC. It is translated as CASSTHPEGGYIQYF.

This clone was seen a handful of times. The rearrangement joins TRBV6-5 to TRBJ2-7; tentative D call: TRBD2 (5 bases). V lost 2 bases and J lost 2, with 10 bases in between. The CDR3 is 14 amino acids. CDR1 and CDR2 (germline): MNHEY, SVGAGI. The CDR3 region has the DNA TGTGCCAGCAGTTACCGGCCGGGAACCTACGAGCAGTACTTC. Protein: CASSYRPGTYEQYF.

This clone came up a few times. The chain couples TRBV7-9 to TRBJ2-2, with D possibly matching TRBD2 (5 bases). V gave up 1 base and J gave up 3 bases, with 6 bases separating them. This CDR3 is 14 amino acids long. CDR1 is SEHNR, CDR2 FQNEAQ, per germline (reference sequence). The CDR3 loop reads CASSLGTDTGELFF. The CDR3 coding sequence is TGTGCCAGCAGCTTAGGGACTGACACCGGGGAGCTGTTTTTT.

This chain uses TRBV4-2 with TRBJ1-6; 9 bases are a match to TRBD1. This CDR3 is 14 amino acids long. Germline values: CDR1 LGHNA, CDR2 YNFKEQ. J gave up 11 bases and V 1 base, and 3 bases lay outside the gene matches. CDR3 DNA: TGTGCCAGCAGCCAAGGACAGGGGGGGACACCCCTCCACTTT. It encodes CASSQGQGGTPLHF.

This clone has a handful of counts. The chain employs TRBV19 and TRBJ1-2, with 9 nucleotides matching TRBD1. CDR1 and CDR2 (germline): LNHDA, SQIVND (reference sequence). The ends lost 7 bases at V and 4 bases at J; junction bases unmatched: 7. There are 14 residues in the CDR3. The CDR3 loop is CASKPDRGSYGYTF. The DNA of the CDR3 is TGTGCCAGTAAGCCGGACAGGGGATCCTATGGCTACACCTTC.

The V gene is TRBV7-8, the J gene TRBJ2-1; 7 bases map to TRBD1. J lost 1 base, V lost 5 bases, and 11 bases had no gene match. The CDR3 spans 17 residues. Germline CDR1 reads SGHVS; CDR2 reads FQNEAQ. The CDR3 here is CASSPRLTGRSYNEQFF. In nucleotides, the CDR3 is TGTGCCAGCAGCCCTAGGCTGACAGGGAGATCCTACAATGAGCAGTTCTTC.

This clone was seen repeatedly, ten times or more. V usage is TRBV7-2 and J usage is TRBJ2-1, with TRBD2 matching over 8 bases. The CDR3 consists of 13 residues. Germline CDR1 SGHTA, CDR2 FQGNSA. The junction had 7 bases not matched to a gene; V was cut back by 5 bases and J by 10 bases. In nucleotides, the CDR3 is TGTGCCAGCAGCACAACTCAGCGGGGGGAGCAGTTCTTC. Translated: CASSTTQRGEQFF. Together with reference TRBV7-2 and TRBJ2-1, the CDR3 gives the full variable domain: GAGVSQSPSNKVTEKGKDVELRCDPISGHTALYWYRQSLGQGLEFLIYFQGNSAPDKSGLPSDRFSAERTGGSVSTLTIQRTQQEDSAVYLCASSTTQRGEQFFGPGTRLTVL.

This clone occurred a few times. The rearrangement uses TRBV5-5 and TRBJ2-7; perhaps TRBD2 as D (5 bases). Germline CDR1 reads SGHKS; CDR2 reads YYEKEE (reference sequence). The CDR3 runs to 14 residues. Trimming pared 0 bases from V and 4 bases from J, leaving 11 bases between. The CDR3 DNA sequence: TGTGCCAGCAGCTTGGGACTAACCGGATACGAGCAGTACTTC. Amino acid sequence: CASSLGLTGYEQYF.

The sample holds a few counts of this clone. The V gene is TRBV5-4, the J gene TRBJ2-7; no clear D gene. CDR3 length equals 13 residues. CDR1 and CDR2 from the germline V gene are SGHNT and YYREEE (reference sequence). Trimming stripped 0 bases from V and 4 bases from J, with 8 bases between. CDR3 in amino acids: CASSLETNYEQYF. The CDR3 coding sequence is TGTGCCAGCAGCTTGGAGACAAATTACGAGCAGTACTTC.

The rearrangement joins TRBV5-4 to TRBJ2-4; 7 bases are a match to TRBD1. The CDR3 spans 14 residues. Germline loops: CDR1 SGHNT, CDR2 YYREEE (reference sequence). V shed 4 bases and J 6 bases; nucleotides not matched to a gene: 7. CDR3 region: CASSNGTGANIQYF. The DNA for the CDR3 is TGTGCCAGCAGCAACGGAACAGGGGCAAACATTCAGTACTTC.